This is a list of T cell receptor beta chains from one sample in a study of Ad26.COV2.S vaccination and SARS-CoV-2 variants. Assay: immunoSEQ multiplex PCR; the TCRdb copy retains only in-frame clones and omits some. The sample lists hundreds of thousands of clones, around 90% occurring once. The input for sequencing was peripheral blood, taken in a trial of Ad26.COV2.S vaccine versus placebo. These receptor sequences come from a person between 18 and 65 years old who received the Ad26.COV2.S COVID-19 vaccine or a placebo. Each CDR3 is given with its conserved first and last residue. The D gene is left open where the match is weak. Expanded clones are given a class, and other clones once, few, many or no size at all.

V: TRBV28; D: .; size: .; J: TRBJ1-1; DNA: TGTGCCAGCAGTTCTTGGACCCTCGAGGGGAACACTGAAGCTTTCTTT; CDR3: CASSSWTLEGNTEAFF
V: TRBV27; D: .; size: .; J: TRBJ2-7; DNA: TGTGCCAGCAGTCCCGGGTCCTCTTCTTGGGAGCAGTACTTC; CDR3: CASSPGSSSWEQYF
V: TRBV7-2; D: .; size: .; J: TRBJ2-3; DNA: TGTGCCAGCAGCCCCCGAAGGGCCGCAGATACGCAGTATTTT; CDR3: CASSPRRAADTQYF
V: TRBV6-1; D: .; size: .; J: TRBJ2-3; DNA: TGTGCCAGCAGTGAACCCGGTAGCACAGATACGCAGTATTTT; CDR3: CASSEPGSTDTQYF
V: TRBV15; D: TRBD1; size: .; J: TRBJ2-2; DNA: TGTGCCACCAGCGAAGCAGCTCGTCTTTCAGGACAGGGGACCACCGGGGAGCTGTTTTTT; CDR3: CATSEAARLSGQGTTGELFF
V: TRBV6-2/TRBV6-3; D: TRBD2; size: once; J: TRBJ2-7; DNA: TGTGCCAGCAGCCGACTAGCGGGAGCCTACGAGCAGTACTTC; CDR3: CASSRLAGAYEQYF
V: TRBV4-3; D: .; size: once; J: TRBJ1-2; DNA: TGCGCCAGCAGCCAAGCCTGGAGAGCTAACTATGGCTACACCTTC; CDR3: CASSQAWRANYGYTF
V: TRBV30; D: .; size: .; J: TRBJ1-4; DNA: TGTGCCTGGGGGCGGCCGGCAACTAATGAAAAACTGTTTTTT; CDR3: CAWGRPATNEKLFF
V: TRBV28; D: TRBD1; size: .; J: TRBJ1-4; DNA: TGTGCCAGCAGTTTTCAGGGGGCTTCCGCTAATGAAAAACTGTTTTTT; CDR3: CASSFQGASANEKLFF
V: TRBV28; D: .; size: .; J: TRBJ2-1; DNA: TGTGCCAGCACCCTCCTTGGGAATGAGCAGTTCTTC; CDR3: CASTLLGNEQFF
V: TRBV27; D: TRBD2; size: .; J: TRBJ2-1; DNA: TGTGCCAGCAGTTCTCTAGCGGGAGACGGCAATGAGCAGTTCTTC; CDR3: CASSSLAGDGNEQFF
V: TRBV2; D: .; size: .; J: TRBJ1-1; DNA: TGTGCCAGCATCATGGAGAACCAGGACACTGAAGCTTTCTTT; CDR3: CASIMENQDTEAFF
V: TRBV5-1; D: .; size: .; J: TRBJ2-3; DNA: TGCGCCAGCAGCCTCGCCGTTGTAGTAGCGGCAGATACGCAGTATTTT; CDR3: CASSLAVVVAADTQYF
V: TRBV6-5; D: .; size: .; J: TRBJ2-7; DNA: TGTGCCAGCAGTTCCCCCTGGGCCTACGAGCAGTACTTC; CDR3: CASSSPWAYEQYF
V: TRBV6-5; D: .; size: .; J: TRBJ1-2; DNA: TGTGCCAGCAGCGCATCGGGCTATGGCTACACCTTC; CDR3: CASSASGYGYTF
V: TRBV19; D: TRBD1; size: once; J: TRBJ2-7; DNA: TGTGCCAGTAGTAACCGGGACAGGAGCTACGAGCAGTACTTC; CDR3: CASSNRDRSYEQYF
V: TRBV5-4; D: .; size: .; J: TRBJ2-7; DNA: TGTGCCAGCAGCTTGTCGCCAACAATGGGGGAGCAGTACTTC; CDR3: CASSLSPTMGEQYF
V: TRBV7-8; D: .; size: .; J: TRBJ2-7; DNA: TGTGCCAGCAGCACTACAAGGAGCTCCTACGAGCAGTACTTC; CDR3: CASSTTRSSYEQYF
V: TRBV15; D: .; size: .; J: TRBJ2-2; DNA: TGTGCCACCAGCAGGCTCCCGGGGCACACCGGGGAGCTGTTTTTT; CDR3: CATSRLPGHTGELFF
V: TRBV12-3/TRBV12-4; D: .; size: .; J: TRBJ1-5; DNA: TGTGCCAGCAGTTTAAGGGGTCAGCCCCAGCATTTT; CDR3: CASSLRGQPQHF
V: TRBV19; D: TRBD2; size: .; J: TRBJ2-7; DNA: TGTGCCAGTAATATAGCGGGAGGGCACGAGCAGTACTTC; CDR3: CASNIAGGHEQYF
V: TRBV6-4; D: .; size: few; J: TRBJ2-1; DNA: TGTGCCAGCAGTGACTCGGCGGAGAGGGATGAGCAGTTCTTC; CDR3: CASSDSAERDEQFF
V: TRBV7-2; D: TRBD2; size: .; J: TRBJ2-3; DNA: TGTGCCAGCAGCTTAGCGCTGGCTAGCGGGAGGGCAGATACGCAGTATTTT; CDR3: CASSLALASGRADTQYF
V: TRBV18; D: .; size: .; J: TRBJ1-2; DNA: TGTGCCAGCTCACCAGATCTACAGGTTTATGGCTACACCTTC; CDR3: CASSPDLQVYGYTF
V: TRBV2; D: .; size: .; J: TRBJ2-1; DNA: TGTGCCAGCAGTGTATTCGAAGCGGGCGGCTTCTTC; CDR3: CASSVFEAGGFF
V: TRBV28; D: .; size: .; J: TRBJ2-3; DNA: TGTGCCAGCGGTGGACCGCCGGGAGATACGCAGTATTTT; CDR3: CASGGPPGDTQYF
V: TRBV20-1; D: .; size: .; J: TRBJ2-5; DNA: TGCAGTGCTGTAGTGTCCGAGACCCAGTACTTC; CDR3: CSAVVSETQYF
V: TRBV9; D: TRBD1; size: .; J: TRBJ2-2; DNA: TGTGCCAGCAGCGTACCCCGAATGATGACAGGGGAGTCAGACACCGGGGAGCTGTTTTTT; CDR3: CASSVPRMMTGESDTGELFF
V: TRBV21-1; D: .; size: .; J: TRBJ2-7; DNA: TGTGCCAGCAGCAATTCCGTAACCCCGAACCGGGACAGGAGCTCCTACGAGCAGTACTTC; CDR3: CASSNSVTPNRDRSSYEQYF
V: TRBV27; D: TRBD2; size: .; J: TRBJ2-1; DNA: TGTGCCAGCAGTTCCCCCGTCTTAAGGAGCGGGAGGTATAATGAGCAGTTCTTC; CDR3: CASSSPVLRSGRYNEQFF
V: TRBV3-1/TRBV3-2; D: TRBD2; size: .; J: TRBJ2-3; DNA: TGTGCCAGCAGCCAACGTAGCGGGAGTGCAGATACGCAGTATTTT; CDR3: CASSQRSGSADTQYF
V: TRBV7-2; D: .; size: .; J: TRBJ1-5; DNA: TGTGCCAGCAGCCCTAGCAATCAGCCCCAGCATTTT; CDR3: CASSPSNQPQHF
V: TRBV28; D: .; size: .; J: TRBJ1-5; DNA: TGTGCCAGCAGTCCAAGATTGGACAGCCAGTTGGGTCAGCCCCAGCATTTT; CDR3: CASSPRLDSQLGQPQHF
V: TRBV6-5; D: .; size: .; J: TRBJ2-3; DNA: TGTGCCAGCAGTCGGACGGCCACATTCACAGATACGCAGTATTTT; CDR3: CASSRTATFTDTQYF
V: TRBV19; D: .; size: .; J: TRBJ1-4; DNA: TGTGCCAGTAGTATTCCGCCCGCGGGAGAAAAACTGTTTTTT; CDR3: CASSIPPAGEKLFF
V: TRBV12-3/TRBV12-4; D: .; size: .; J: TRBJ2-1; DNA: TGTGCCAGCAGTTTAGTCCCGAATGAGCAGTTCTTC; CDR3: CASSLVPNEQFF
V: TRBV30; D: TRBD2; size: once; J: TRBJ2-3; DNA: TGTGCCTGGAGTGTATCAGCGGGAGTACATGATACGCAGTATTTT; CDR3: CAWSVSAGVHDTQYF
V: TRBV7-2; D: .; size: .; J: TRBJ2-4; DNA: TGTGCCAGCAGCTTAGCGAGCTTGGTCCGGATTCAGTACTTC; CDR3: CASSLASLVRIQYF
V: TRBV4-1; D: .; size: .; J: TRBJ1-1; DNA: TGCGCCAGCAGCCAAGACAAGGCGGCAGTTTCCCACACTGAAGCTTTCTTT; CDR3: CASSQDKAAVSHTEAFF
V: TRBV7-9; D: .; size: .; J: TRBJ2-3; DNA: TGTGCCAGCAGCTCCTCGACTGCGGGCACGCAGTATTTT; CDR3: CASSSSTAGTQYF
V: TRBV28; D: TRBD2; size: .; J: TRBJ2-1; DNA: TGTGCCAGCAGTTCAACTAGCGGGAGGTTCTACAATGAGCAGTTCTTC; CDR3: CASSSTSGRFYNEQFF
V: TRBV6-5; D: .; size: .; J: TRBJ2-7; DNA: TGTGCCAGCAGTTACGGCAGGGTCCCCCACGAGCAGTACTTC; CDR3: CASSYGRVPHEQYF
V: TRBV6-5; D: TRBD2; size: .; J: TRBJ2-3; DNA: TGTGCCAGCAGTTACTTAGCGGGAGGGGCAGATACGCAGTATTTT; CDR3: CASSYLAGGADTQYF
V: TRBV3-1/TRBV3-2; D: TRBD1; size: .; J: TRBJ1-5; DNA: TGTGCCAGCAGCCACGGACAGGGTAATCAGCCCCAGCATTTT; CDR3: CASSHGQGNQPQHF
V: TRBV5-4; D: TRBD2; size: .; J: TRBJ2-2; DNA: TGTGCCAGCAGCGGTGGGGGGGTCGTCACCGGGGAGCTGTTTTTT; CDR3: CASSGGGVVTGELFF
V: TRBV21-1; D: .; size: .; J: TRBJ2-7; DNA: TGTGCCAGGGACAGGTTGGGCTCCTACGAGCAGTACTTC; CDR3: CARDRLGSYEQYF
V: TRBV11-3; D: .; size: .; J: TRBJ2-3; DNA: TGTGCCAGCAGCTCCCACCCGAAGGCAGATACGCAGTATTTT; CDR3: CASSSHPKADTQYF
V: TRBV19; D: .; size: .; J: TRBJ1-2; DNA: TGTGCCAGTAGTATCACCGGCAGGGACTATGGCTACACCTTC; CDR3: CASSITGRDYGYTF
V: TRBV6-2/TRBV6-3; D: TRBD2; size: .; J: TRBJ2-1; DNA: TGTGCCAGCAGTTACCAAACTAGCGGGAGTAATGAGCAGTTCTTC; CDR3: CASSYQTSGSNEQFF
V: TRBV7-9; D: .; size: .; J: TRBJ2-1; DNA: TGTGCCAGCAGCTTTGGCGCGAGCTCCTACAATGAGCAGTTCTTC; CDR3: CASSFGASSYNEQFF
V: TRBV7-9; D: .; size: .; J: TRBJ2-2; DNA: TGTGCCAGCAGCTTCCGAGCTGGGGCCGGGGAGCTGTTTTTT; CDR3: CASSFRAGAGELFF
V: TRBV30; D: TRBD1; size: .; J: TRBJ2-5; DNA: TGTGCCTGGAGTGTAAATGGGCCGGGACAGGCTAAGGAGACCCAGTACTTC; CDR3: CAWSVNGPGQAKETQYF
V: TRBV11-2; D: TRBD2; size: .; J: TRBJ2-1; DNA: TGTGCCAGCAGCTTAACCTGGACGGTCAGCGGGAGTGAGTATGAGCAGTTCTTC; CDR3: CASSLTWTVSGSEYEQFF
V: TRBV14; D: .; size: .; J: TRBJ1-6; DNA: TGTGCCAGCAGCCAAACACACTATTCACCCCTCCACTTT; CDR3: CASSQTHYSPLHF